A selection of T cell receptor beta chains follows, all from one sample in a study of cytomegalovirus exposure and HLA in healthy donors. TCRdb's copy holds only in-frame clones and misses some; the assay was immunoSEQ multiplex PCR. The data hold over 110,000 clones, with 70% to 90% observed a single time. Sequencing was performed on PBMCs. Receptors were obtained from a woman aged 25 to 39 in good health and CMV-seronegative. Both conserved end residues are part of each CDR3. The D gene is left open where the match is weak. The listing skips clone size in some rows; elsewhere it reads once, few, many or a size class.

v_gene,j_gene,d_gene,abundance,CDR3nt,CDR3aa
TRBV5-1,TRBJ1-1,.,.,TGCGCCAGCAGCTTGGATTTCGCAGCGAGGACTGAAGCTTTCTTT,CASSLDFAARTEAFF
TRBV5-5,TRBJ1-2,.,.,TGTGCCAGCAGCCCCGCGGGCCGTGGGTTTCCCTATGGCTACACCTTC,CASSPAGRGFPYGYTF
TRBV5-6,TRBJ1-1,.,.,TGTGCCAGCAGCCGTCCGGATTCGGGGAACACTGAAGCTTTCTTT,CASSRPDSGNTEAFF
TRBV6-4,TRBJ1-4,TRBD1,.,TGTGCCAGCACAAAACAGGGGGCGATTAGTGAAAAACTGTTTTTT,CASTKQGAISEKLFF
TRBV6-5,TRBJ1-2,TRBD1,.,TGTGCCAGCAGTTACTCGGGACAGACCTTAGGTGGCTACACCTTC,CASSYSGQTLGGYTF
TRBV5-1,TRBJ1-1,.,.,TGCGCCAGCAGAAAGAACACAGGGAACACTGAAGCTTTCTTT,CASRKNTGNTEAFF
TRBV11-1,TRBJ1-1,TRBD1,.,TGTGCCAGCAGCCTAACCCCGGGACAGGCCGCGTCTCGTGCTTTCTTT,CASSLTPGQAASRAFF
TRBV28,TRBJ1-2,TRBD1,.,TGTGCCAGCAGTGTCGGAGGAATAAACAGGGGTGGCGGCTACACCTTC,CASSVGGINRGGGYTF
TRBV9,TRBJ2-1,TRBD2,once,TGTGCCAGCAGCGTAGCAGCGGGGGGCTACAATGAGCAGTTCTTC,CASSVAAGGYNEQFF
TRBV11-2,TRBJ2-1,.,.,TGTGCCAGCAGCTTAGAGCGAATCTACAATGAGCAGTTCTTC,CASSLERIYNEQFF
TRBV7-8,TRBJ1-5,.,.,TGTGCCAGCAGCCCCCGGTTAGGGGCTGGAGTTAATCAGCCCCAGCATTTT,CASSPRLGAGVNQPQHF
TRBV12-5,TRBJ1-2,.,.,TGTGCTAGTGGTTTGGCTTTGGAGTATGGCTACACCTTC,CASGLALEYGYTF
TRBV4-3,TRBJ2-3,TRBD2,.,TGCGCCAGCAGCCAAATTAGCGGGGGCCGCACAGATACGCAGTATTTT,CASSQISGGRTDTQYF
TRBV7-2,TRBJ2-2,.,.,TGTGCCAGCAGCTTAGGTGCGGTCCTCGGGGAGCTGTTTTTT,CASSLGAVLGELFF
TRBV19,TRBJ1-5,TRBD1,once,TGTGCCAGTATAGACAGGGTCGGCAATCAGCCCCAGCATTTT,CASIDRVGNQPQHF
TRBV28,TRBJ2-1,.,.,TGTGCCACCCAATTACAGTACTACAATGAGCAGTTCTTC,CATQLQYYNEQFF
TRBV10-3,TRBJ2-1,.,few,TGTGCCATCAGTGAGTCTTTAGAGAAGCAGTTCTTC,CAISESLEKQFF
TRBV19,TRBJ1-4,.,.,TGTGCCAGTAGTCCTGTAGGGGAAGATGAAAAACTGTTTTTT,CASSPVGEDEKLFF
TRBV5-1,TRBJ1-2,TRBD1,.,TGCGCCAGCAGCCCGACAACCGACAGGGTAGGGGGCTACACCTTC,CASSPTTDRVGGYTF
TRBV27,TRBJ1-2,TRBD1,once,TGTGCCAGCAGCCAGAAACCGTCGTGGACAGGGGTTGAGGGCTACACCTTC,CASSQKPSWTGVEGYTF
TRBV7-2,TRBJ1-2,TRBD1,.,TGTGCCAGCAGCTCGAGGACAGGGGTTTCCTATGGCTACACCTTC,CASSSRTGVSYGYTF
TRBV5-6,TRBJ1-2,TRBD1,.,TGTGCCAGCAGTCGGCAGGGGGCGGGCTATGGCTACACCTTC,CASSRQGAGYGYTF
TRBV5-1,TRBJ1-1,.,.,TGCGCCAGCAGCTTGGGCGCGATGAACACTGAAGCTTTCTTT,CASSLGAMNTEAFF
TRBV7-8,TRBJ2-3,TRBD1,.,TGTGCCAGCAGCTCCAGGGGGCTGGACACAGATACGCAGTATTTT,CASSSRGLDTDTQYF
TRBV2,TRBJ1-2,TRBD1,.,TGTGCCAGCAGTGAATATAAGGAGAACAGGGGGCGTCGATATGGCTACACCTTC,CASSEYKENRGRRYGYTF
TRBV11-3,TRBJ1-6,.,few,TGTGCCAGCAGCTACGCCGCCAGGGGCAACTCACCCCTCCACTTT,CASSYAARGNSPLHF
TRBV2,TRBJ2-3,.,.,TGTGCCAGCAGATCTACAGATACGCAGTATTTT,CASRSTDTQYF
TRBV18,TRBJ2-7,.,.,TGTGCCAGCTCACCAGCAGGTAGGGAGCAGTACTTC,CASSPAGREQYF
TRBV6-5,TRBJ2-7,.,.,TGTGCCAGCAGTGCCGGGACATCTATCTACGAGCAGTACTTC,CASSAGTSIYEQYF
TRBV28,TRBJ1-6,.,.,TGTGCCAGCAGGCGCCGGGACATCTATAATTCACCCCTCCACTTT,CASRRRDIYNSPLHF
TRBV7-9,TRBJ2-7,TRBD1,.,TGTGCCAGCAGCCGGTACCGGGACAGGGGATACGAGCAGTACTTC,CASSRYRDRGYEQYF
TRBV13,TRBJ2-3,.,.,TGTGCCAGCAGCTTATGGTTGCAGGGCACAGATACGCAGTATTTT,CASSLWLQGTDTQYF
TRBV4-2,TRBJ2-1,TRBD2,.,TGTGCCAGCAGCCCCGGACTAGCGGGTTACAATGAGCAGTTCTTC,CASSPGLAGYNEQFF
TRBV4-3,TRBJ2-7,.,.,TGCGCCAGCAGCCTACAACAGGGTACCTACGAGCAGTACTTC,CASSLQQGTYEQYF
TRBV29-1,TRBJ1-1,TRBD1,.,TGCAGCGGAATGAACAGGGGTGGCACTGAAGCTTTCTTT,CSGMNRGGTEAFF
TRBV4-1,TRBJ2-3,.,.,TGCGCCAGCAGCCAGGCAGGGTCGCCTTTCGATACGCAGTATTTT,CASSQAGSPFDTQYF
TRBV5-6,TRBJ2-3,.,once,TGTGCCAGCTCCGCCTCTAGCAATACGCAGTATTTT,CASSASSNTQYF
TRBV7-2,TRBJ2-7,TRBD1,.,TGTGCCAGCAGCTTGGGACAGGGGAACGAGCAGTACTTC,CASSLGQGNEQYF
TRBV18,TRBJ2-1,.,.,TGTGCCAGCTCACTTCATTGGGGCCATGAGCAGTTCTTC,CASSLHWGHEQFF
TRBV28,TRBJ1-4,TRBD1,.,TGTGCCAGCAGCCCAGGGGGATTGGGTGAAAAACTGTTTTTT,CASSPGGLGEKLFF
TRBV5-8,TRBJ1-6,.,.,TGTGCCAGCAGCTTGGGAGGGAGCTCCTATAATTCACCCCTCCACTTT,CASSLGGSSYNSPLHF
TRBV7-9,TRBJ1-2,TRBD1,.,TGTGCCAGCAGCACCGAGGGACAGTCTAACTATGGCTACACCTTC,CASSTEGQSNYGYTF